This T cell receptor (beta chain) appears in the sequencing data of a study of blood T cell repertoires in COVID-19 (dated by TCRdb to the early 2020s). Context from the whole study: Samples from collaborators originated in the United States, Italy and Spain and spanned both the acute and convalescent phases of COVID-19. Deeply sampled blood TCRbeta repertoires from subjects exposed to, actively infected with, or recovered from COVID-19 were included in the dataset. HLA class I and class II types, where available, came from metadata supplied by the sample provider rather than from assay-based typing. The repertoires were released in a freely available public database intended as a resource for research on the immune response to SARS-CoV-2. Samples came from the ongoing ImmuneRACE study (first 160 participants) plus 1,254 subjects from 6 global collaborators. Sample metadata almost always included a de-identified subject ID, COVID-19 status, age in years and sex. The prospective study material was composed of cDNA or gDNA derived from T cells, B-cell-depleted T cells, or PBMCs. The research as a whole found: Clinical and demographic metadata were provided uncurated, with the amount varying by source and participant.

The CDR3 measures 12 amino acids from cysteine to phenylalanine. Of the read, only the CDR3 DNA is kept; its 36 bases are in frame from base 1. Trimming takes 1 base from V and 6 bases from J, and the germline ends sit 6 bases apart. CDR1 and CDR2, per the germline V gene (reference sequence), are SEHNR and FQNEAQ. Details on this clone: It has no known antigen specificity. The sample holds no much larger clone one base away, and base qualities are not on file.

The collaborating institutions used their own protocols to collect whole blood in K2EDTA tubes. For TCRbeta analysis, collaborator samples were shipped as frozen whole blood, as isolated PBMCs, or as DNA extracted from either sample type. TCRbeta CDR3 regions were amplified from genomic DNA by means of the immunoSEQ Assay, a bias-controlled multiplex PCR. Under the source paper's analysis protocol: Within the assay, amplification of reference gene primers was used to estimate how many nucleated cells each sample contained. To quantify the absolute abundance of each unique TCRbeta CDR3 rearrangement, sequence reads were collapsed and filtered. For each sample, productive Simpson clonality was calculated as the square root of Simpson's diversity index over productive rearrangements. The source is immuneACCESS, and TCRdb retained only in-frame sequences with V and J called. Part of the clones is not carried over; for the studies checked, unresolved V genes explain less than half of this, and the remainder is unexplained. That table supplies the V and J calls and clone size; D and trimming were determined from the DNA. This sample is represented by over 65,000 clones; approximately 92% of them were singletons. The ten largest account for about 0.83% of the sample.

The specimen was peripheral blood. The chain couples TRBV7-9 to TRBJ1-2; no D gene can be assigned with confidence. The clonotype originates from a woman aged 80 or over with acute or convalescent COVID-19. The DNA sequence is as follows: TGTGCCAGCAGCTTAGGGGAGGATGGCTACACCTTC. The resulting protein is CASSLGEDGYTF.